This TCR beta chain stems from a study of STAT3 mutations in large granular lymphocyte leukemia. Study-wide findings and caveats: Some patients had dominant TCR clones larger than their STAT3 mutant burden. In T-cell large granular lymphocyte leukemia, about half of patients showed multiple immunodominant subclonotypes.

V dropped 0 bases and J dropped 5; count of bases not matched to a gene: 6. Germline values: CDR1 MDHEN, CDR2 SYDVKM. The CDR3 length is 15 residues. Concerning this clone itself: What it recognizes is unknown.

Data came from immunoSEQ multiplex PCR; TCRdb stores just in-frame clones and leaves some out. The sample carries around 33,000 clones, over 65% recorded once. The sequenced material came from peripheral blood mononuclear cells. The chain employs TRBV28 and TRBJ2-7, with 8 bases matching TRBD2. The TCR comes from a woman between 45 and 60 years old with T-cell large granular lymphocyte leukemia. Some clones in this sample may be carry-over from other donors' samples. The DNA of the CDR3 is TGTGCCAGCAGTTTATGGGCGGGAGGATCAGACGAGCAGTACTTC. Its translation is CASSLWAGGSDEQYF.